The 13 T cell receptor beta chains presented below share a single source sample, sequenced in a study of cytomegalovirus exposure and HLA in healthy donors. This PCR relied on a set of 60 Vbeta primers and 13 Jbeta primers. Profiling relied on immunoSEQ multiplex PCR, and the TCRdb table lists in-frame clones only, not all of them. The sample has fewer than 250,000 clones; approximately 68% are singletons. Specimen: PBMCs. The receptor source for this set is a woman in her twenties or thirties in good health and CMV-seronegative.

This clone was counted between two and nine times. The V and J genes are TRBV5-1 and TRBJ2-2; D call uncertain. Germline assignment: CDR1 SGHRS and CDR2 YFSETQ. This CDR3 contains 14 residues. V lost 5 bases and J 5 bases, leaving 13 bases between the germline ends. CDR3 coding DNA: TGCGCCAGCAGTGTACAGCCGGATACCGGGGAGCTGTTTTTT. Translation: CASSVQPDTGELFF.

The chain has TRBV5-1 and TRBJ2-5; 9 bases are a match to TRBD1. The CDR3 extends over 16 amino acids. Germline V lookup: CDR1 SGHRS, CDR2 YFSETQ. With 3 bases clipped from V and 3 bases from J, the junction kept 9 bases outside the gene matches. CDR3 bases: TGCGCCAGCAGCTGGACCCCTGGACAGGGGAAAGAGACCCAGTACTTC. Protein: CASSWTPGQGKETQYF. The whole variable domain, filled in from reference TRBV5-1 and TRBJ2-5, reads KAGVTQTPRYLIKTRGQQVTLSCSPISGHRSVSWYQQTPGQGLQFLFEYFSETQRNKGNFPGRFSGRQFSNSRSEMNVSTLELGDSALYLCASSWTPGQGKETQYFGPGTRLLVL.

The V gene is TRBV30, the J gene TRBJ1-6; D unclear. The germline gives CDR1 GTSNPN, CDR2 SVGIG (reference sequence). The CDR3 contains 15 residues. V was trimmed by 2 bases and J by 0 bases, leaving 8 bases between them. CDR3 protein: CAWSTESSYNSPLHF. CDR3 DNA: TGTGCCTGGAGTACGGAGAGCTCCTATAATTCACCCCTCCACTTT. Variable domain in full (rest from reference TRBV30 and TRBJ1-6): SQTIHQWPATLVQPVGSPLSLECTVEGTSNPNLYWYRQAAGRGLQLLFYSVGIGQISSEVPQNLSASRPQDRQFILSSKKLLLSDSGFYLCAWSTESSYNSPLHFGNGTRLTVT.

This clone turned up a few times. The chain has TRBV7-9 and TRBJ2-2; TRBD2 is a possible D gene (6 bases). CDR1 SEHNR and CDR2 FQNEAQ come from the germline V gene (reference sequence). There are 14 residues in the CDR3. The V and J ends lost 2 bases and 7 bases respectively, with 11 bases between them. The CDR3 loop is CASSLIGSGGELFF. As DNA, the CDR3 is TGTGCCAGCAGCTTAATCGGGAGCGGCGGGGAGCTGTTTTTT. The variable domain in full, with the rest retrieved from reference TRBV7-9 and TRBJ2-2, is DTGVSQNPRHKITKRGQNVTFRCDPISEHNRLYWYRQTLGQGPEFLTYFQNEAQLEKSRLLSDRFSAERPKGSFSTLEIQRTEQGDSAMYLCASSLIGSGGELFFGEGSRLTVL.

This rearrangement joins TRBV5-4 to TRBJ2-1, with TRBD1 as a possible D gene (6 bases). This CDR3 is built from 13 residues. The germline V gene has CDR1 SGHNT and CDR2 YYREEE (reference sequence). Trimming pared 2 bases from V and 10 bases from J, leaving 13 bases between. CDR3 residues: CASSLGTPSEQFF. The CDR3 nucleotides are TGTGCCAGCAGCTTAGGGACACCCAGCGAGCAGTTCTTC.

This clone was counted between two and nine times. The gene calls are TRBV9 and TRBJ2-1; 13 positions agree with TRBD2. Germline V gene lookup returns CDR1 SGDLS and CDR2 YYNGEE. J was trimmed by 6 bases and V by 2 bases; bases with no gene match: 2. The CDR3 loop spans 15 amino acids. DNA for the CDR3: TGTGCCAGCAGCGTTGGGACTAGCGGGGCCAATGAGCAGTTCTTC. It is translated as CASSVGTSGANEQFF.

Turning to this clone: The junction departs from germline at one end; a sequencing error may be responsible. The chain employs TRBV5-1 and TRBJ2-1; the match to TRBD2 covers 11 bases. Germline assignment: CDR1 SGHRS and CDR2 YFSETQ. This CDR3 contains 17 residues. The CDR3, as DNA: TGCGACAGCAGCCTGGGCCGACTAGCGGGGTTGTACAATGAGCAGTTCTTC. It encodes CDSSLGRLAGLYNEQFF.

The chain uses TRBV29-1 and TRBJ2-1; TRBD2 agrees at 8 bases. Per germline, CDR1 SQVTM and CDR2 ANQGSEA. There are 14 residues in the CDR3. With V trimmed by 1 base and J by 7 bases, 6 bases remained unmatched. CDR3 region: CSVEVNRGGNEQFF. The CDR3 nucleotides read TGCAGCGTTGAAGTAAACCGGGGGGGAAATGAGCAGTTCTTC.

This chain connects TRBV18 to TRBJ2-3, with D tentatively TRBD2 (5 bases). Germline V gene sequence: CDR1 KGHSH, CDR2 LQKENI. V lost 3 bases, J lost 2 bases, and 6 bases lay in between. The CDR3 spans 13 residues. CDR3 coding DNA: TGTGCCAGCTCACCGACTACCACAGATACGCAGTATTTT. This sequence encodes CASSPTTTDTQYF.

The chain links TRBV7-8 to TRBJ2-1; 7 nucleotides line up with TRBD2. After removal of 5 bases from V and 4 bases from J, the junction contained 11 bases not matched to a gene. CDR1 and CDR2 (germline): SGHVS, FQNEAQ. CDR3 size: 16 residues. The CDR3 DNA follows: TGTGCCAGCAGCCCAGAAGCGGGAACGGGATACAATGAGCAGTTCTTC. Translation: CASSPEAGTGYNEQFF.

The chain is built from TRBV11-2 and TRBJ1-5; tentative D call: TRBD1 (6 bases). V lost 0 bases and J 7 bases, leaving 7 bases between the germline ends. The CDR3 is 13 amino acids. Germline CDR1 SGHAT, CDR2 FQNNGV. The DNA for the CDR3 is TGTGCCAGCAGCTTAGAACAGGGCCAGCCCCAGCATTTT. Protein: CASSLEQGQPQHF.

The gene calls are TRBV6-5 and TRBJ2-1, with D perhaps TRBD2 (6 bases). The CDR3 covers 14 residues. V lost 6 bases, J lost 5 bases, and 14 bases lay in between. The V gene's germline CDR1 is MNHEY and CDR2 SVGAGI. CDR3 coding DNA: TGTGCCAGCAGCTCGGGAGAGCCTCACAATGAGCAGTTCTTC. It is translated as CASSSGEPHNEQFF.

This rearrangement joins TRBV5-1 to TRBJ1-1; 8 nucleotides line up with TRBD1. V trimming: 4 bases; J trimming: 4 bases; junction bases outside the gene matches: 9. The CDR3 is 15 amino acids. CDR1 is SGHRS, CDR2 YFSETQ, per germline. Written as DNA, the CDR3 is TGCGCCAGCAGCACCTCGACAGGGGCGAGCACTGAAGCTTTCTTT. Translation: CASSTSTGASTEAFF.